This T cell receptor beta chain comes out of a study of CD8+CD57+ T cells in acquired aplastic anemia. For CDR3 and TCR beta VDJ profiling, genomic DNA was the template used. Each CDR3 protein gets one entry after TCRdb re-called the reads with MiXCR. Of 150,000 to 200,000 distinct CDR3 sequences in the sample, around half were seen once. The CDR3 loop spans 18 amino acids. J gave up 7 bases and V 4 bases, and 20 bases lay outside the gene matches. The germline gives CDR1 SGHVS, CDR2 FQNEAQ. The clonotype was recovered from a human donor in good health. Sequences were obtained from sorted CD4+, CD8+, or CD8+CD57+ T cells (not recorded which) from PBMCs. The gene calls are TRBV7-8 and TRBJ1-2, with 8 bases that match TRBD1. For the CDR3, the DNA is TGTGCCAGCAGCTACACGGACAGGGCGTACTCTACGTCTGGTGGCTACACCTTC. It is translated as CASSYTDRAYSTSGGYTF.